These T cell receptor beta chains were read from a single sample in a study of T cell responses to AZD1222 COVID-19 vaccine. Data came from immunoSEQ multiplex PCR; TCRdb stores just in-frame clones and leaves some out. The repertoire holds about 97,000 clones, with 70% to 90% as singletons. The sample in question was peripheral blood, obtained on day 0 of AZD1222 vaccination. Every receptor here comes from an adult in good health. The conserved cysteine and the conserved F or W are not part of the CDR3 here. The D gene is left open where the match is weak. A row's size may be missing; if present it is once, few, many or a size class.

J	D	size	V	CDR3
TRBJ2-7	TRBD2	-	TRBV6-2/TRBV6-3	ASSFSGGRFYEQY
TRBJ2-3	-	-	TRBV5-6	ASSLTGTDTQY
TRBJ2-3	-	-	TRBV4-1	ASSQEERGTDTQY
TRBJ2-7	-	-	TRBV7-2	ASSLVQSSAQQY
TRBJ2-7	-	-	TRBV5-4	ASSIVADRSYEQY
TRBJ2-5	TRBD2	-	TRBV5-1	ASSRRGGEETQY
TRBJ1-6	-	-	TRBV11-3	ASSPRRASPLH
TRBJ2-2	TRBD2	-	TRBV5-1	ASSLGPSGELNTGELF
TRBJ1-2	-	-	TRBV3-1/TRBV3-2	ASSQARGWGYT
TRBJ1-4	-	-	TRBV3-1/TRBV3-2	ASSLRGSGLF
TRBJ2-7	TRBD2	-	TRBV6-5	ASSGGTNYYEQY
TRBJ1-1	TRBD1	-	TRBV6-5	ASSRGQGGTEAF
TRBJ1-1	-	-	TRBV19	ASSPRRAMNTEAF
TRBJ2-1	TRBD2	once	TRBV2	ASSGLAGRQF
TRBJ2-7	TRBD1	once	TRBV28	ASSPLTGGYYEQY
TRBJ1-1	-	-	TRBV5-1	ASSSGTGANTEAF
TRBJ2-4	TRBD1	-	TRBV30	AWSEGARIQY
TRBJ1-2	-	-	TRBV6-2/TRBV6-3	ASSLNYGYT